This entry is about one TCR beta chain. Its antigen remains unidentified. The treatment is: approximately 9-day PBMC culture with coronavirus spike peptide pools or control peptides (ViraFEST assay). The Oncomine TCR Beta short-read assay was applied to DNA of cultured CD4+ T cells. Genomic DNA was isolated from CD4+ T cells that had been cultured. TCRdb passed the PCR reads through MiXCR, listing each CDR3 protein once. The sample consists of around 15,000 distinct CDR3 sequences, around four fifths of them appearing once. Deletions cut 5 bases from V and 4 bases from J, with 14 bases between. The CDR3 length is 14 residues. This entry is derived from a study of vaccination and CD4 T cells after COVID-19. The wider study: Culture controls were given either a CEFX pool, an HIV-1 Nef pool, or no peptide.

The chain couples TRBV12-3 or TRBV12-4 to TRBJ1-1; tentative D call: TRBD1 (5 bases). This sequence was found in a human donor who had recovered from COVID-19. Sequenced material: CD4+ T cells from blood, cultured in vitro. CDR3 DNA: TGTGCCAGCAGTCCCTGGACACGGACCACTGAAGCTTTCTTT. This gives the protein CASSPWTRTTEAFF.